The clone carrying this T cell receptor (beta chain) was detected only a few times. These data belong to a study of early T cells in non-severe SARS-CoV-2 infection. The germline gives CDR1 SGHAT, CDR2 FQNNGV. The CDR3 runs to 16 residues. Trimming took off 4 bases at V and 6 bases at J, with 16 bases between the two ends. MiXCR, applied by TCRdb to the 5' RACE reads, yields one record per CDR3 protein. The sample lists around 30,000 distinct CDR3 sequences; under 7% were seen once. Sample: whole blood. This sequence originates from an adult who was a healthcare worker with PCR-confirmed SARS-CoV-2 infection or an uninfected control (not recorded which). The rearrangement uses TRBV11-2 and TRBJ1-6; TRBD1 might be the D (6 bases). The chain's CDR3 is CASSYQYGGSNSPLHF. The CDR3 region has the DNA TGTGCCAGCAGCTACCAATATGGGGGCAGTAATTCACCCCTCCACTTT.